These 27 T cell receptor beta chains originate from one sample sequenced in a study of blood T cell repertoires in COVID-19. Here immunoSEQ multiplex PCR was the method, and the copy in TCRdb shows in-frame clones only, minus some. The profile shows tens of thousands of clones, around 83% of them singletons. Sequenced: peripheral blood. These receptors originate from a man aged 50-60 years with COVID-19, enrolled during active disease.

V gene TRBV10-3 combines with J gene TRBJ2-5; D possibly corresponds to TRBD2 (5 bases). V lost 4 bases to trimming and J lost 5 bases, with 14 bases between them. Germline CDR1 reads ENHRY; CDR2 reads SYGVKD. The CDR3 loop spans 14 amino acids. For the CDR3, the DNA is TGTGCCATCAGTGCGGTGGGAGCATGGGAGACCCAGTACTTC. Translating it yields CAISAVGAWETQYF.

The rearrangement links TRBV29-1 to TRBJ2-1; TRBD2 agrees at 11 bases. The CDR3 contains 13 residues. Germline values: CDR1 SQVTM, CDR2 ANQGSEA. V gave up 4 bases and J gave up 10 bases; unmatched junction bases: 6. The CDR3 sequence is CSVVLAGGGEQFF. CDR3 nucleotides: TGCAGCGTTGTGCTAGCGGGAGGAGGAGAGCAGTTCTTC.

The rearrangement joins TRBV30 to TRBJ2-2; 7 bases match TRBD1. Germline values: CDR1 GTSNPN, CDR2 SVGIG (reference sequence). This CDR3 has 16 amino acids. V lost 4 bases and J lost 0; bases outside the gene matches: 8. CDR3 DNA sequence: TGTGCCTGGACGAATCTCAGGGGGTCGAACACCGGGGAGCTGTTTTTT. This gives the protein CAWTNLRGSNTGELFF.

This clone is termed medium-sized. The CDR3 is CASRGTVDTEAFF. DNA for the CDR3: TGCGCCAGCCGGGGGACAGTAGACACTGAAGCTTTCTTT. This chain connects TRBV5-1 to TRBJ1-1, with 7 bases lining up with TRBD1. Germline V CDR1 and CDR2: SGHRS, YFSETQ. With 7 bases clipped from V and 3 bases from J, the junction kept 6 bases outside the gene matches. The CDR3 loop spans 13 amino acids.

This clone came up once. V gene TRBV27 combines with J gene TRBJ2-2; 14 nucleotides match TRBD2. Trimming took 5 bases from V and 2 from J; bases not matched to a gene: 16. Germline CDR1 MNHEY, CDR2 SMNVEV (reference sequence). This CDR3 is built from 21 residues. In DNA form, the CDR3 reads TGTGCCAGCAGTATTTTCCGCTCCGGGACTAGCGGGAGAATCAACACCGGGGAGCTGTTTTTT. Protein product: CASSIFRSGTSGRINTGELFF.

The chain links TRBV5-6 to TRBJ1-3; no firm D call. In germline, CDR1 is SGHDT, CDR2 YYEEEE. The CDR3 is 14 residues long. Deletions cut 0 bases from V and 6 bases from J, with 10 bases between. In nucleotides, the CDR3 is TGTGCCAGCAGCTTGGCGGGGAAGGAAAACACCATATATTTT. Amino acids: CASSLAGKENTIYF. The full variable domain, in which reference TRBV5-6 and TRBJ1-3 provide the parts outside the CDR3, is DAGVTQSPTHLIKTRGQQVTLRCSPKSGHDTVSWYQQALGQGPQFIFQYYEEEERQRGNFPDRFSGHQFPNYSSELNVNALLLGDSALYLCASSLAGKENTIYFGEGSWLTVV.

This sequence joins TRBV7-3 and TRBJ2-1; TRBD2 matches at 12 bases. CDR1 SGHTA and CDR2 FQGTGA come from the germline V gene. The CDR3 has 16 residues. The trim removed 0 bases at V and 9 bases at J, leaving 6 bases unmatched. The CDR3 DNA is TGTGCCAGCAGCTTAACGACTAGCGGGAGCGCCGGTGAGCAGTTCTTC. This codes for CASSLTTSGSAGEQFF.

The V gene is TRBV2, the J gene TRBJ2-5; the match to TRBD1 covers 8 bases. This CDR3 contains 14 residues. Germline lookup yields CDR1 SNHLY and CDR2 FYNNEI. The trim removed 7 bases at V and 3 bases at J, leaving 7 bases unmatched. The CDR3 nucleotides read TGTGCCAGCATGATGACAGGGGAGAAAGAGACCCAGTACTTC. Amino acids: CASMMTGEKETQYF.

The gene calls are TRBV14 and TRBJ1-1; D gene ambiguous. The CDR3 sequence is 13 residues long. Germline V lookup: CDR1 SGHDN, CDR2 FVKESK. Trimming removed 0 bases from V and 7 bases from J, with 9 bases in between. The CDR3 spells CASSQDPGLEAFF. In DNA, the CDR3 is TGTGCCAGCAGCCAAGATCCCGGACTTGAAGCTTTCTTT.

The chain is built from TRBV29-1 and TRBJ2-1; 8 nucleotides line up with TRBD2. V lost 4 bases and J lost 10; bases outside the gene matches: 9. The CDR3 is 13 amino acids. Germline CDR1 is SQVTM and CDR2 is ANQGSEA. Here the CDR3 DNA reads TGCAGCGTTGCCCGATCGACTAGCGTCGAGCAGTTCTTC. Amino acid sequence: CSVARSTSVEQFF.

This sequence joins TRBV9 and TRBJ1-2, with a weak D call TRBD1 (5 bases). V was trimmed by 3 bases and J by 6 bases, leaving 24 bases between them. CDR3 length: 17 residues. Germline V gene sequence: CDR1 SGDLS, CDR2 YYNGEE. The CDR3 DNA sequence: TGTGCCAGCAGCGGCCCACCAGTCCCCGGGGGAGGTCATGGCTACACCTTC. This codes for CASSGPPVPGGGHGYTF.

This sequence joins TRBV4-1 and TRBJ2-7; TRBD2 agrees at 8 bases. The CDR3 has 16 residues. V lost 2 bases, J lost 3 bases, and 9 bases stayed unmatched. Germline loops: CDR1 MGHRA, CDR2 YSYEKL. For the CDR3, the DNA is TGCGCCAGCAGCCAACTGCGACTAGCGTCCTTCTACGAGCAGTACTTC. This translates into CASSQLRLASFYEQYF.

V usage is TRBV7-3 and J usage is TRBJ2-1; 9 bases are shared with TRBD2. The CDR3 has 15 residues. Germline V gene lookup returns CDR1 SGHTA and CDR2 FQGTGA. J gave up 7 bases and V 5 bases, and 9 bases lay outside the gene matches. For the CDR3, the DNA is TGTGCCAGCAGCCGTGGAGCGGGAGGAGGGAATGAGCAGTTCTTC. It is translated as CASSRGAGGGNEQFF.

The genes are TRBV30 and TRBJ1-2; 7 nucleotides align to TRBD1. V gave up 5 bases and J gave up 6 bases; unmatched junction bases: 12. Germline CDR1 is GTSNPN and CDR2 is SVGIG (reference sequence). CDR3 size: 14 residues. CDR3 loop: CAWGPLGTANGYTF. As DNA, the CDR3 is TGTGCCTGGGGTCCCTTGGGGACAGCCAATGGCTACACCTTC.

The V call is TRBV29-1, the J call TRBJ2-3, with TRBD2 matching 7 bases. This CDR3 region has 15 residues. Trimming removed 1 base from V and 0 bases from J; junction bases left unmatched: 4. CDR1 SQVTM and CDR2 ANQGSEA come from the germline V gene. This CDR3 is CSVEVGRGSTDTQYF. Written as DNA, the CDR3 is TGCAGCGTTGAAGTAGGGCGGGGGAGCACAGATACGCAGTATTTT.

V gene TRBV28 combines with J gene TRBJ1-6; D is unresolved. Germline CDR1 is MDHEN and CDR2 is SYDVKM. The CDR3 has 15 amino acids. Trimming left V 4 bases short and J 9 bases short, with 16 bases between. Written as DNA, the CDR3 is TGTGCCAGCAGTTCCCCCGCGGGAGCGGGTTCACCCCTCCACTTT. Translated, it gives CASSSPAGAGSPLHF.

V gene TRBV5-1 combines with J gene TRBJ2-2; 8 positions match TRBD1. Germline V CDR1 and CDR2: SGHRS, YFSETQ. This CDR3 region has 16 residues. V lost 3 bases, J lost 1 base, and 5 bases stayed unmatched. CDR3 bases: TGCGCCAGCAGCTCCCAGGGGGCTCAGAACACCGGGGAGCTGTTTTTT. Its translation: CASSSQGAQNTGELFF.

The chain has TRBV5-1 and TRBJ1-2; D remains ambiguous. Trimming left V 0 bases short and J 4 bases short, with 7 bases between. The CDR3 totals 13 residues. Germline CDR1 reads SGHRS; CDR2 reads YFSETQ. CDR3 DNA: TGCGCCAGCAGCTTGGGGCAGTCCTATGGCTACACCTTC. This translates into CASSLGQSYGYTF.

The chain uses TRBV14 and TRBJ2-1, with D unresolved. Trimming shortened V by 4 bases and J by 8 bases, and 6 bases separated the two germline ends. The CDR3 spans 11 residues. Per germline, CDR1 SGHDN and CDR2 FVKESK. The chain's CDR3 is CASSPGYEQFF. The CDR3 region has the DNA TGTGCCAGCAGCCCAGGCTATGAGCAGTTCTTC.

This rearrangement joins TRBV7-9 to TRBJ1-2, with D possibly matching TRBD1 (6 bases). The V gene's germline CDR1 is SEHNR and CDR2 FQNEAQ (reference sequence). Trimming pared 5 bases from V and 4 bases from J, leaving 20 bases between. This CDR3 is built from 16 residues. The DNA of the CDR3 is TGTGCCAGCAGCCTTCCCACCAGGGGCCAACCCTATGGCTACACCTTC. It translates to CASSLPTRGQPYGYTF.

The V gene is TRBV19, the J gene TRBJ2-6; 7 nucleotides agree with TRBD1. After removal of 2 bases from V and 1 base from J, the junction contained 5 bases not matched to a gene. This CDR3 is built from 17 residues. From germline, CDR1 is LNHDA and CDR2 SQIVND (reference sequence). The CDR3, as DNA: TGTGCCAGTAGTATAAGCAGGGACAGTTCTGGGGCCAACGTCCTGACTTTC. Translation gives CASSISRDSSGANVLTF.

This clone was seen a single time. CDR3 sequence (DNA): TGCGCCAGCAGACGGGACACGAGCTCCTACGAGCAGTACTTC. It specifies CASRRDTSSYEQYF. J is TRBJ2-7 and V is TRBV5-1, with a possible D match to TRBD1 (6 bases). Germline CDR1 reads SGHRS; CDR2 reads YFSETQ. V shed 5 bases and J shed 0 bases, with 12 bases lying between them. There are 14 residues in the CDR3.

This clone appeared once. V gene TRBV12-3 or TRBV12-4 combines with J gene TRBJ1-1; 8 bases are shared with TRBD1. Trimming removed 7 bases from V and 5 bases from J; junction bases left unmatched: 3. The CDR3 is made up of 12 amino acids. CDR3 amino acids: CASKTGGTEAFF. CDR3 coding DNA: TGTGCCAGCAAAACAGGGGGAACTGAAGCTTTCTTT.

The genes are TRBV7-6 and TRBJ2-1; possible D gene TRBD2, 5 bases. Per the germline V gene, CDR1 is SGHVS and CDR2 is FNYEAQ. The length of the CDR3 is 13 residues. V gave up 5 bases and J gave up 7 bases, with 12 bases separating them. Here the CDR3 reads CASSPGSGNEQFF. For the CDR3, the DNA is TGTGCCAGCAGCCCGGGATCGGGGAATGAGCAGTTCTTC.

This clone was counted between two and nine times. The rearrangement links TRBV24-1 to TRBJ2-5; 8 bases are a match to TRBD1. CDR1 and CDR2 (germline): KGHDR, SFDVKD. This CDR3 has 15 residues. V dropped 5 bases and J dropped 5; count of bases not matched to a gene: 9. The CDR3 protein is CATSGAGGIEETQYF. CDR3 bases: TGTGCCACCAGTGGGGCAGGGGGCATTGAGGAGACCCAGTACTTC.

The chain links TRBV27 to TRBJ2-1, with D possibly being TRBD1 (6 bases). Looked up from germline, CDR1 is MNHEY and CDR2 is SMNVEV (reference sequence). V was clipped by 6 bases and J by 5 bases, with 17 bases between them. The CDR3 runs to 15 residues. DNA of the CDR3: TGTGCCAGCAGGACAACAGGGTGGGGAAACAATGAGCAGTTCTTC. It yields the protein CASRTTGWGNNEQFF.

V usage is TRBV30 and J usage is TRBJ1-6; perhaps TRBD1 as D (5 bases). CDR1 is GTSNPN and CDR2 is SVGIG in the germline V gene (reference sequence). The CDR3 length is 14 residues. V was shortened by 2 bases and J by 5 bases, with 10 bases between the two germline ends. The CDR3 DNA is TGTGCCTGGAGTTCCAGGGCGGATAATTCACCCCTCCACTTT. Residues: CAWSSRADNSPLHF.